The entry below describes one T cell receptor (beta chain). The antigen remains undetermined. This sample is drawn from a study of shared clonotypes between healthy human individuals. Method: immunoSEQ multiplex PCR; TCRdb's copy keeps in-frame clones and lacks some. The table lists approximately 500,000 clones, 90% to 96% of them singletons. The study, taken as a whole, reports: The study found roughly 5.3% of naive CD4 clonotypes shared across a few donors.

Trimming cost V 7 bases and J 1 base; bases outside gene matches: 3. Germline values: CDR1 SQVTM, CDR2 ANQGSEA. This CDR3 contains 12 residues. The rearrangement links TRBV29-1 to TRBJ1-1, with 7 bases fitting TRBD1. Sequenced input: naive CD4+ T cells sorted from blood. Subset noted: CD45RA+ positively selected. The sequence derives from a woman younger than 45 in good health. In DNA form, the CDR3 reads TGCAGCGGAAGGACAGGGAACACTGAAGCTTTCTTT. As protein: CSGRTGNTEAFF.